The present T cell receptor (beta chain) was sequenced within a study of cytomegalovirus exposure and HLA in healthy donors. Study conclusions and caveats: Evidence from a later analysis indicated that most CMV-associated TCR beta chains looked HLA-restricted. What TCR beta sequences reportedly achieved was accurate prediction of HLA-A and HLA-B alleles in most subjects.

Worth noting for this clone: The antigen is unknown.

A multiplex PCR was run with 60 Vbeta primers and 13 Jbeta primers. Original processing notes: Tens of millions of unique TCR beta chains, 9 million to 14 million shared, were counted in a later analysis. Assay: immunoSEQ multiplex PCR; the TCRdb copy retains only in-frame clones and omits some. The DNA was the basis for D and trimming; V, J and clone size are from that table. The table shows 100,000 to 150,000 clones, with around 80% occurring only once. The CDR3 spans 13 residues. The J segment lost 3 bases and the V segment lost 6 bases, leaving 3 bases of the junction unmatched. Germline values: CDR1 MNHEY, CDR2 SMNVEV (reference sequence).

Sequenced material: PBMCs. This clonotype originated in a man aged 45 to 65 in good health and CMV-seronegative. This rearrangement joins TRBV27 to TRBJ1-1, with 8 bases identical to TRBD1. In DNA, the CDR3 is TGTGCCAGCAGGGTGGACAGGGACACTGAAGCTTTCTTT. This gives the protein CASRVDRDTEAFF.